This T cell receptor (beta chain) was captured by sequencing in a study of cytomegalovirus exposure and HLA in healthy donors (dated 2017 in TCRdb). Broadly, across the study: A later analysis indicated that the 120 or so validation repertoires were generated on the platform also employed for the approximately 700 repertoires of the first cohort. The study aimed to test whether cataloging public T cell receptors could reveal signatures of past pathogen exposure. High-throughput TCR immunosequencing, statistical association of individual TCRs with disease status, and machine learning were combined to predict cytomegalovirus infection status. In addition to the first cohort of 666 subjects, a separate validation cohort of 130 or so different subjects was used.

Library preparation employed the immunoSEQ multiplex PCR assay. The paper's processing steps were these. A statistical classification framework was built for diagnosing cytomegalovirus status from the catalog of TCR beta chain sequences. This immuneACCESS table, as held by TCRdb, lists in-frame sequences with V and J called but not all clones. Of the missing ones, under half trace to an unresolved V gene in checked studies; the others have no known cause. That table gives V, J and clone size, and the DNA gave D and trimming. The sample data list about 83,000 clones, and 90% to 97% of these were observed just once. The top ten clones comprise about 1.3% of the sample. On this clone itself: The antigen this receptor binds is unknown. Base qualities are missing; no much larger clone stands one base away.

On the study overall, not on this receptor specifically: A total of fewer than 200 TCR beta chains were listed by the study as associated with cytomegalovirus. In both the original and validation cohorts, the classifier was reported to diagnose cytomegalovirus status with high specificity and sensitivity. In vitro tests confirmed that a few of the cytomegalovirus-associated TCR beta chains recognize cytomegalovirus antigens. It was suggested by the authors that the approach could potentially be generalized to other disease states and immunological phenotypes. Across donors, most TCR sequences were observed very rarely, whereas some public TCRs were present in many individuals. In a later analysis, TCRs clustered in the first cohort were found to also tend to co-occur in the approximately 120 validation repertoires, with about 93% of cluster scores above 0. All 120 or so repertoires were used to score co-occurrence in the validation cohort in a later analysis, because that analysis had no HLA typing for the cohort.

The donors belonged to the validation cohort of roughly 120 subjects, which was separate from the roughly 700-subject first cohort. Taken from cysteine to phenylalanine, the CDR3 has 17 residues. Of the read, only the CDR3 DNA is kept; its 51 bases are in frame from base 1. The trim is 4 bases for V and 3 bases for J, with a gap of 23 bases between the germline ends. The germline V gene encodes CDR1 SGDLS and CDR2 YYNGEE. The sample comprised PBMCs. The chain is assembled from TRBV9 and TRBJ2-7; a weak D assignment points to TRBD2 (5 bases agree). The clonotype originates from a woman aged 18 to 35 in good health and CMV-seronegative. The sequenced DNA is TGTGCCAGCAGCCCCATGGCCGCTGGTTCTAGCATCTACGAGCAGTACTTC. Its protein is CASSPMAAGSSIYEQYF.